The 32 T cell receptor beta chains given below trace back to one sample, sequenced in a study of beta chain features in type 1 diabetes. General observations from the study: People with Type 1 diabetes carried modestly yet significantly shorter TCRB CDR3s in all four CD4+ subsets.

No antigen is known for these receptors. cDNA synthesis used the whole RNA isolate, giving expressed TCRB sequences. Libraries were prepared by immunoSEQ multiplex PCR; TCRdb keeps only in-frame clonotypes and omits some of them. The sample has around 600,000 clones; over 10% are singletons. Material: naive CD4+ T cells from blood. These receptors came from a young man with type 1 diabetes.

This clone was found a few times. J is TRBJ1-5 and V is TRBV5-1, with D possibly TRBD1 on 6 matching bases. V was clipped by 4 bases and J by 2 bases, with 13 bases between them. Germline-derived CDR1 and CDR2 are SGHRS and YFSETQ. The CDR3 sequence is 15 residues long. CDR3 sequence: CASSPDSRGNQPQHF. CDR3 coding DNA: TGCGCCAGCAGCCCGGACAGTAGGGGCAATCAGCCCCAGCATTTT. Full variable domain (rest looked up from reference TRBV5-1 and TRBJ1-5): KAGVTQTPRYLIKTRGQQVTLSCSPISGHRSVSWYQQTPGQGLQFLFEYFSETQRNKGNFPGRFSGRQFSNSRSEMNVSTLELGDSALYLCASSPDSRGNQPQHFGDGTRLSIL.

This chain joins TRBV5-4 and TRBJ1-2, with D maybe TRBD1 (5 bases). This CDR3 spans 15 amino acids. Trimming removed 0 bases at V and 5 bases at J, with 14 bases between. Per germline, CDR1 SGHNT and CDR2 YYREEE (reference sequence). The CDR3 reads CASSLVDGRAYGYTF. The CDR3 bases are TGTGCCAGCAGCTTGGTGGACGGCAGGGCGTATGGCTACACCTTC.

This clone was picked up a small number of times. V gene TRBV9 combines with J gene TRBJ1-2; D gene uncertain. CDR1 SGDLS and CDR2 YYNGEE come from the germline V gene. V was clipped by 0 bases and J by 8 bases, with 5 bases between them. The CDR3 sequence is 11 residues long. CDR3 protein: CASSVGEGYTF. CDR3 nucleotides: TGTGCCAGCAGCGTAGGAGAGGGCTACACCTTC.

The rearrangement joins TRBV4-1 to TRBJ1-4; 8 positions match TRBD1. Germline trimming cut 1 base from V and 8 bases from J; bases unmatched to any gene: 9. Germline V gene sequence: CDR1 MGHRA, CDR2 YSYEKL. The CDR3 extends over 16 amino acids. CDR3 DNA sequence: TGCGCCAGCAGCCAAGGTCCAGGGGGCGCGCAGGAAAAACTGTTTTTT. Protein: CASSQGPGGAQEKLFF.

This clone occurred a few times. Other DNA sequences from this sample encode an identical CDR3 as well. The chain uses TRBV6-6 and TRBJ2-7; no definite D call. Germline V gene data show CDR1 as MNHNY and CDR2 as SVGAGI (reference sequence). This CDR3 contains 12 residues. Trimming left V 5 bases short and J 1 base short, with 6 bases between. The CDR3, as DNA: TGTGCCAGCAGTCCCGTATCCTACGAGCAGTACTTC. It yields the protein CASSPVSYEQYF.

This clone was picked up a small number of times. The sample has other DNA sequences that encode this CDR3 too. The J gene is TRBJ2-5, the V gene TRBV30; D is unresolved. The V gene's germline CDR1 is GTSNPN and CDR2 SVGIG (reference sequence). The CDR3 runs to 13 residues. Deletions cut 0 bases from V and 2 bases from J, with 7 bases between. CDR3 DNA: TGTGCCTGGAGTGTAGGGTTTCAAGAGACCCAGTACTTC. It yields the protein CAWSVGFQETQYF. The full variable domain, completed using reference TRBV30 and TRBJ2-5, is SQTIHQWPATLVQPVGSPLSLECTVEGTSNPNLYWYRQAAGRGLQLLFYSVGIGQISSEVPQNLSASRPQDRQFILSSKKLLLSDSGFYLCAWSVGFQETQYFGPGTRLLVL.

This clone has a handful of counts. The V and J genes are TRBV28 and TRBJ1-1; D is possibly TRBD1 (6 bases). Trimming pared 6 bases from V and 1 base from J, leaving 12 bases between. CDR3 size: 14 residues. Germline loops: CDR1 MDHEN, CDR2 SYDVKM. The CDR3 sequence: CASSWGRGNTEAFF. The CDR3 DNA reads as TGTGCCAGCAGCTGGGGGCGGGGGAACACTGAAGCTTTCTTT. Complete variable domain (other parts from reference TRBV28 and TRBJ1-1): DVKVTQSSRYLVKRTGEKVFLECVQDMDHENMFWYRQDPGLGLRLIYFSYDVKMKEKGDIPEGYSVSREKKERFSLILESASTNQTSMYLCASSWGRGNTEAFFGQGTRLTVV.

This clone was observed a handful of times. The rearrangement links TRBV29-1 to TRBJ2-7; TRBD1 agrees at 8 bases. V shed 3 bases and J 7 bases; nucleotides not matched to a gene: 8. CDR1 is SQVTM, CDR2 ANQGSEA, per germline. The length of the CDR3 is 13 residues. CDR3 bases: TGCAGCGTTGATATGGGACAGGCCGAGGAGCAGTACTTC. This codes for CSVDMGQAEEQYF.

The chain has TRBV7-6 and TRBJ2-1; TRBD1 agrees at 9 bases. With V trimmed by 1 base and J by 5 bases, 6 bases remained unmatched. The CDR3 has 16 amino acids. In germline, CDR1 is SGHVS, CDR2 FNYEAQ. The CDR3 here is CASSLGTGDTNNEQFF. CDR3 nucleotides: TGTGCCAGCAGCTTAGGGACAGGGGACACGAACAATGAGCAGTTCTTC.

This chain connects TRBV19 to TRBJ1-1; D gene uncertain. V shed 0 bases and J shed 3 bases, with 5 bases lying between them. The CDR3 is made up of 13 amino acids. Germline V CDR1 and CDR2: LNHDA, SQIVND (reference sequence). This CDR3 is CASSIDSDTEAFF. The CDR3 DNA follows: TGTGCCAGTAGTATAGACAGTGACACTGAAGCTTTCTTT.

This clone has just a few counts. The CDR3 DNA follows: TGCGCCAGCAGCCAACAGGGTGGTACAGGGTTAACGACTGAAGCTTTCTTT. It yields the protein CASSQQGGTGLTTEAFF. This chain links TRBV4-3 with TRBJ1-1, with D perhaps matching TRBD1 (6 bases). The CDR3 is made up of 17 amino acids. Germline V gives CDR1 LGHNA, CDR2 YSLEER. Trimming pared 2 bases from V and 5 bases from J, leaving 21 bases between.

J is TRBJ1-1 and V is TRBV9; 10 bases are a match to TRBD1. This CDR3 is built from 16 residues. CDR1 SGDLS and CDR2 YYNGEE come from the germline V gene. The V segment lost 4 bases and the J segment 3 bases; nucleotides outside the gene matches: 9. The CDR3 DNA sequence: TGTGCCAGCAGCCCCCGGGGACAGGGGTTCGACACTGAAGCTTTCTTT. This translates into CASSPRGQGFDTEAFF.

This chain connects TRBV28 to TRBJ2-7; 10 nucleotides agree with TRBD1. The germline V gene encodes CDR1 MDHEN and CDR2 SYDVKM. J gave up 1 base and V 4 bases, and 4 bases lay outside the gene matches. The CDR3 covers 15 residues. The CDR3 loop reads CASSSPGQGSYEQYF. As DNA, the CDR3 is TGTGCCAGCAGTTCGCCGGGACAGGGGTCCTACGAGCAGTACTTC.

This clone was counted only a few times. One end of the junction varies from germline; a read error may be responsible. The chain couples TRBV7-7 to TRBJ1-1; no firm D call. The CDR3 runs 13 residues. The germline V gene has CDR1 SSHAT and CDR2 FNYEAQ (reference sequence). Here the CDR3 reads CASSAAANTEAFF. CDR3 in DNA: TGTGCTAGCAGCGCGGCAGCGAACACTGAAGCTTTCTTT. The variable domain in full, with the rest retrieved from reference TRBV7-7 and TRBJ1-1, is GAGVSQSPRYKVTKRGQDVTLRCDPISSHATLYWYQQALGQGPEFLTYFNYEAQPDKSGLPSDRFSAERPEGSISTLTIQRTEQRDSAMYRCASSAAANTEAFFGQGTRLTVV.

This clone showed up just a few times. The CDR3 nucleotides are TGTGCCAGCAGCCAGGGTAGGGACCAAGAGACCCAGTACTTC. Its translation: CASSQGRDQETQYF. The gene calls are TRBV4-2 and TRBJ2-5; D unclear. The CDR3 is 14 residues long. Germline V gene lookup returns CDR1 LGHNA and CDR2 YNFKEQ. Deletions cut 3 bases from V and 0 bases from J, with 8 bases between.

This clone was seen only a few times. This sequence joins TRBV6-6 and TRBJ2-5; 7 nucleotides agree with TRBD2. The trim removed 2 bases at V and 4 bases at J, leaving 4 bases unmatched. This CDR3 spans 14 amino acids. Germline V gene data show CDR1 as MNHNY and CDR2 as SVGAGI (reference sequence). This CDR3 reads CASSYTGEGETQYF. CDR3 in DNA: TGTGCCAGCAGTTACACGGGGGAGGGAGAGACCCAGTACTTC.

In this sample, this clone turned up once. The genes are TRBV5-1 and TRBJ2-1; D possibly matches TRBD1 or TRBD2 (6 bases each). CDR3 size: 14 residues. CDR1 SGHRS and CDR2 YFSETQ come from the germline V gene. Trimming pared 4 bases from V and 8 bases from J, leaving 16 bases between. CDR3 sequence: CASSPPGAWDEQFF. DNA for the CDR3: TGCGCCAGCAGCCCCCCGGGGGCTTGGGATGAGCAGTTCTTC.

The chain uses TRBV29-1 and TRBJ2-1; no clear D. Trimming stripped 5 bases from V and 5 bases from J, with 10 bases between. Germline V gene data show CDR1 as SQVTM and CDR2 as ANQGSEA. CDR3 length: 12 amino acids. The CDR3 sequence is CSVRPLDNEQFF. DNA for the CDR3: TGCAGCGTTCGGCCACTTGACAATGAGCAGTTCTTC.

The genes are TRBV6-5 and TRBJ1-1, with D unresolved. Trimming shortened V by 5 bases and J by 1 base, and 11 bases separated the two germline ends. The CDR3 extends over 14 amino acids. Germline loops: CDR1 MNHEY, CDR2 SVGAGI. This CDR3 is CASSPTGKNTEAFF. In DNA form, the CDR3 reads TGTGCCAGCAGTCCGACCGGGAAGAACACTGAAGCTTTCTTT.

This clone was counted only a few times. The chain joins TRBV4-2 to TRBJ1-2; D is unresolved. This CDR3 has 12 residues. V dropped 3 bases and J dropped 8 bases, with 10 bases sitting between them. From germline, CDR1 is LGHNA and CDR2 YNFKEQ. The CDR3 here is CASSQDDWGYTF. The CDR3 DNA reads TGTGCCAGCAGCCAGGACGACTGGGGCTACACCTTC.

CDR3 region: CASSLDGSPPQETQYF. In DNA form, the CDR3 reads TGTGCCAGCAGCTTAGACGGATCACCTCCTCAAGAGACCCAGTACTTC. This chain joins TRBV7-9 and TRBJ2-5; D is unclear. Germline CDR1 and CDR2: SEHNR and FQNEAQ (reference sequence). V was shortened by 1 base and J by 2 bases, with 14 bases between the two germline ends. There are 16 residues in the CDR3.

This clone was recorded a few times. The DNA for the CDR3 is TGTGCCAGCAGCACGGGACTAGTAAAATACTTC. Its translation is CASSTGLVKYF. The rearrangement uses TRBV5-6 and TRBJ2-4, with 8 bases identical to TRBD2. Trimming removed 4 bases from V and 16 bases from J; junction bases left unmatched: 7. There are 11 residues in the CDR3. The V gene's germline CDR1 is SGHDT and CDR2 YYEEEE.

This rearrangement joins TRBV18 to TRBJ2-5, with D perhaps TRBD1 (6 bases). The length of the CDR3 is 13 residues. Germline V gives CDR1 KGHSH, CDR2 LQKENI. V dropped 2 bases and J dropped 4 bases, with 8 bases sitting between them. The CDR3 loop is CASSPGGSETQYF. The DNA for the CDR3 is TGTGCCAGCTCACCAGGGGGCTCAGAGACCCAGTACTTC.

A few counts support this clone. This chain joins TRBV18 and TRBJ1-5; no definite D call. The V and J ends lost 3 bases and 5 bases respectively, with 14 bases between them. The CDR3 contains 15 residues. Germline V lookup: CDR1 KGHSH, CDR2 LQKENI. CDR3 residues: CASSPTTGRDQPQHF. CDR3 DNA sequence: TGTGCCAGCTCACCTACGACCGGACGGGATCAGCCCCAGCATTTT.

The rearrangement uses TRBV7-9 and TRBJ2-7, with TRBD1 identical over 7 bases. Germline CDR1 SEHNR, CDR2 FQNEAQ (reference sequence). The CDR3 runs to 12 residues. With 4 bases clipped from V and 6 bases from J, the junction kept 3 bases outside the gene matches. DNA for the CDR3: TGTGCCAGCAGCTGGACAGGTTCCGAGCAGTACTTC. Amino acid sequence: CASSWTGSEQYF.

J is TRBJ2-5 and V is TRBV29-1, with TRBD2 matching 13 bases. Germline V gives CDR1 SQVTM, CDR2 ANQGSEA. This CDR3 has 15 amino acids. V was clipped by 6 bases and J by 4 bases; unmatched bases: 8. This chain's CDR3 is CSVGRGLAGSETQYF. The CDR3 DNA sequence: TGCAGCGTGGGGCGGGGACTAGCGGGGTCAGAGACCCAGTACTTC. Full variable domain (outside the CDR3, taken from reference TRBV29-1 and TRBJ2-5): SAVISQKPSRDICQRGTSLTIQCQVDSQVTMMFWYRQQPGQSLTLIATANQGSEATYESGFVIDKFPISRPNLTFSTLTVSNMSPEDSSIYLCSVGRGLAGSETQYFGPGTRLLVL.

Concerning this clone: Within the sample, other DNA sequences also encode this same CDR3. V and J are TRBV5-1 and TRBJ2-3, with D unclear. The CDR3 runs 11 residues. V was shortened by 4 bases and J by 5 bases, with 5 bases between the two germline ends. CDR1 is SGHRS and CDR2 is YFSETQ in the germline V gene. This CDR3 is CASSLRDTQYF. In DNA, the CDR3 is TGCGCCAGCAGCCTTCGAGATACGCAGTATTTT.

This clone was seen a handful of times. The rearrangement uses TRBV30 and TRBJ2-5; D not resolved. This CDR3 has 12 residues. Trimming took 2 bases from V and 1 from J, leaving 5 bases between them. In germline, CDR1 is GTSNPN, CDR2 SVGIG (reference sequence). CDR3 sequence (DNA): TGTGCCTGGAGTAGCCCCCAAGAGACCCAGTACTTC. Translating gives CAWSSPQETQYF.

As to this clone: The sample contains more than one DNA sequence encoding this CDR3. J is TRBJ2-2 and V is TRBV9; D ambiguous. Trimming shortened V by 0 bases and J by 4 bases, and 4 bases separated the two germline ends. Germline CDR1 reads SGDLS; CDR2 reads YYNGEE. The CDR3 is 13 residues long. CDR3 amino acids: CASSVVVTGELFF. DNA of the CDR3: TGTGCCAGCAGCGTAGTCGTCACCGGGGAGCTGTTTTTT.

This clone came up a few times. The CDR3 nucleotides are TGTGCCAGCAGCGTAGACTCAGTCGGGGGCTATGGCTACACCTTC. This codes for CASSVDSVGGYGYTF. The chain links TRBV9 to TRBJ1-2; a weak D match, TRBD1 (5 bases). Trimming shortened V by 0 bases and J by 4 bases, and 13 bases separated the two germline ends. CDR1 SGDLS and CDR2 YYNGEE come from the germline V gene. The CDR3 consists of 15 residues.

V is TRBV27 and J is TRBJ2-5; tentative D call: TRBD2 (6 bases). Trimming shortened V by 6 bases and J by 4 bases, and 18 bases separated the two germline ends. Looked up from germline, CDR1 is MNHEY and CDR2 is SMNVEV (reference sequence). The CDR3 extends over 15 amino acids. The CDR3 is CASRLTTGGRETQYF. The CDR3 DNA sequence: TGTGCCAGCAGACTGACCACCGGGGGTAGAGAGACCCAGTACTTC.

There are a few counts of this clone. The chain is built from TRBV25-1 and TRBJ2-5; 13 bases are shared with TRBD2. CDR1 and CDR2 from the germline V gene are MGHDK and SYGVNS. This CDR3 contains 16 residues. After removal of 4 bases from V and 5 bases from J, the junction contained 7 bases not matched to a gene. This CDR3 is CASSVGLAGVVETQYF. The CDR3 nucleotides are TGTGCCAGCAGTGTTGGACTAGCGGGGGTAGTTGAGACCCAGTACTTC.